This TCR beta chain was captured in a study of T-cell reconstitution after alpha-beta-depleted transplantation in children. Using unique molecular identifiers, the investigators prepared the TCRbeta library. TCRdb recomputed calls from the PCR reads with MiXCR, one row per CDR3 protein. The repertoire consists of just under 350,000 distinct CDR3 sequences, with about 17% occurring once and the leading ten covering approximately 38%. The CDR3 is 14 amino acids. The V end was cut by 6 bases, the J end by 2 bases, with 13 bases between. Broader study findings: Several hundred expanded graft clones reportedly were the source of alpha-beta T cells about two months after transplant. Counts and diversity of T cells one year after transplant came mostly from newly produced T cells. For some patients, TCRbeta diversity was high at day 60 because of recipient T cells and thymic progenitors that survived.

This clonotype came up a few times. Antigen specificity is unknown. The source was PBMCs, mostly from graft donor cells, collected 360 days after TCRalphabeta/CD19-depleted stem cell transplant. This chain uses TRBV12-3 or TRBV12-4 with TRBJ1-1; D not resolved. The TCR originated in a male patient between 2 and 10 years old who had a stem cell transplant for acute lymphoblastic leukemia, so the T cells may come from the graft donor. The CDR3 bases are TGTGCCAGCAGAACCAGTTGGTTAAACACTGAAGCTTTCTTT. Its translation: CASRTSWLNTEAFF.